This T cell receptor beta chain is from a study of vaccination and CD4 T cells after COVID-19. Study outcomes and limitations: Counts of SARS-CoV-2-reactive clonotypes had a median that went from roughly 21 to 40, a nonsignificant change.

Oncomine TCR Beta short-read sequencing was applied to DNA from cultured CD4+ T cells. A single record per CDR3 protein comes from TCRdb applying MiXCR to the PCR reads. The table lists about 7,100 distinct CDR3 sequences, around three fifths of them singletons. The treatment denotes: roughly ten-day PBMC culture with coronavirus spike peptide pools or control peptides (ViraFEST assay). In its sample, this clonotype ranks as large. Its antigen remains unknown. The sequenced sample was CD4+ T cells from blood, cultured in vitro. The source is a human donor who had recovered from COVID-19.

CDR3 DNA sequence: TGTGCCAGCAGCTTTAGAGGTGGGACAGGGTCTGGCTACACCTTC. It yields the protein CASSFRGGTGSGYTF. The chain employs TRBV11-3 and TRBJ1-2; 9 bases map to TRBD1. Trimming removed 3 bases from V and 7 bases from J; junction bases left unmatched: 9. Germline V gene data show CDR1 as SGHNT and CDR2 as YENEEA. The CDR3 length is 15 residues. Full variable domain (remainder filled in from reference TRBV11-3 and TRBJ1-2): EAGVVQSPRYKIIEKKQPVAFWCNPISGHNTLYWYLQNLGQGPELLIRYENEEAVDDSQLPKDRFSAERLKGVDSTLKIQPAELGDSAVYLCASSFRGGTGSGYTFGSGTRLTVV.